Shown below are 10 T cell receptor beta chains from a single sample sequenced in a study of T cells in Graves' hyperthyroidism and ophthalmopathy. Amplified TCR beta CDR3 regions derived from RNA transcripts. During a first-round RT-PCR of the TCR CDR3, the HTBI primer set was used. In TCRdb, the multiplex PCR reads were re-called with MiXCR into one record per CDR3 protein. Counted here are 500,000 to 600,000 distinct CDR3 sequences, just under 20% occurring once; the ten biggest clones make up 47%. Sequencing was done on a sample of blood. These receptors were collected from a middle-aged man with Graves' ophthalmopathy.

As to this clonotype: With a much larger clone just one base away, this may be a read error. The chain has TRBV2 and TRBJ2-1; D not resolved. The CDR3 runs 14 residues. CDR1 and CDR2 (germline): SNHLY, FYNNEI. CDR3: CASLSGLKSNKQFF. The CDR3 DNA reads as TGTGCCAGCTTATCCGGCCTAAAAAGCAATAAGCAGTTCTTC.

The rearrangement uses TRBV11-2 and TRBJ2-1; TRBD2 matches 14 bases. Germline trimming cut 8 bases from V and 10 bases from J; bases unmatched to any gene: 25. From germline, CDR1 is SGHAT and CDR2 FQNNGV. This CDR3 region has 20 residues. The CDR3 protein is CASGYPPTGTSGRNLREQFF. DNA of the CDR3: TGTGCCAGCGGATACCCCCCTACCGGGACTAGCGGGAGAAACCTAAGAGAGCAGTTCTTC. Complete variable domain (other parts from reference TRBV11-2 and TRBJ2-1): EAGVAQSPRYKIIEKRQSVAFWCNPISGHATLYWYQQILGQGPKLLIQFQNNGVVDDSQLPKDRFSAERLKGVDSTLKIQPAKLEDSAVYLCASGYPPTGTSGRNLREQFFGPGTRLTVL.

In its sample, this clonotype was seen a few times. The rearrangement links TRBV9 to TRBJ1-1; no clear D gene. The germline CDR1 and CDR2 sequences are SGDLS and YYNGEE. This CDR3 contains 16 residues. V was clipped by 3 bases and J by 0 bases, with 15 bases between them. The CDR3 here is CASSASWAALNTEAFF. CDR3 sequence (DNA): TGTGCCAGCAGCGCATCGTGGGCGGCCCTGAACACTGAAGCTTTCTTT.

The V gene is TRBV6-2 or TRBV6-3, the J gene TRBJ1-5; maybe TRBD1 (6 bases). The V gene lost 3 bases and the J gene lost 2 bases, with 11 bases spanning the gap. The CDR3 covers 15 residues. Germline V CDR1 and CDR2: MNHEY, SVGEGT. CDR3 DNA: TGTGCCAGCAGTTATGCGGGGGCTGGCAATCAGCCCCAGCATTTT. This sequence encodes CASSYAGAGNQPQHF.

The chain links TRBV4-3 to TRBJ2-7, with D tentatively TRBD2 (5 bases). Trimming shortened V by 0 bases and J by 6 bases, and 12 bases separated the two germline ends. Germline V CDR1 and CDR2: LGHNA, YSLEER. This CDR3 is built from 14 residues. The CDR3 bases are TGCGCCAGCAGCCAAGATCATTCCGGGGTCGAGCAGTACTTC. Protein: CASSQDHSGVEQYF.

Many counts were recorded for this clonotype. The V gene is TRBV5-5, the J gene TRBJ1-1; D possibly corresponds to TRBD1 (5 bases). V gave up 0 bases and J gave up 1 base, with 7 bases separating them. CDR3 length: 14 amino acids. CDR1 is SGHKS, CDR2 YYEKEE, per germline (reference sequence). This CDR3 is CASSLGQSNTEAFF. CDR3 DNA: TGTGCCAGCAGCTTGGGACAGTCGAACACTGAAGCTTTCTTT.

This clonotype has a count of ten or more. The rearrangement joins TRBV7-6 to TRBJ2-3; 11 positions match TRBD2. The CDR3 has 18 amino acids. J was trimmed by 5 bases and V by 5 bases; bases with no gene match: 15. The germline gives CDR1 SGHVS, CDR2 FNYEAQ. DNA of the CDR3: TGTGCCAGCAGCCCCGGACAGGGGTTAGCGGGAGGGAGAGATACGCAGTATTTT. This gives the protein CASSPGQGLAGGRDTQYF.

V is TRBV20-1 and J is TRBJ2-7, with a tentative D call TRBD2 (5 bases). V lost 3 bases, J lost 4 bases, and 13 bases lay in between. Germline CDR1 and CDR2: DFQATT and SNEGSKA (reference sequence). The CDR3 covers 13 residues. The CDR3 region is CSASDPSRYEQYF. As DNA, the CDR3 is TGCAGTGCTAGTGACCCTAGCAGGTACGAGCAGTACTTC.

The chain is built from TRBV6-1 and TRBJ2-2; D might be TRBD2 (7 bases). CDR3 length: 16 amino acids. V was shortened by 10 bases and J by 7 bases, with 25 bases between the two germline ends. Per germline, CDR1 MNHNS and CDR2 SASEGT. CDR3 region: CATAPGLGGQGGELFF. CDR3 coding DNA: TGTGCCACGGCCCCGGGGCTGGGGGGGCAAGGCGGGGAGCTGTTTTTT.

In regard to this clonotype: A read error may be the cause here, since a much bigger clone is one base away. J is TRBJ1-1 and V is TRBV5-4; weak D call: TRBD1 (5 bases). The CDR3 is made up of 19 amino acids. Germline V gives CDR1 SGHNT, CDR2 YYREEE (reference sequence). Trimming left V 3 bases short and J 3 bases short, with 27 bases between. CDR3 loop: CASSSKWDVRRMVDTEAFF. The CDR3 bases are TGTGCCAGCAGCTCTAAGTGGGACGTACGAAGGATGGTAGACACTGAAGCTTTCTTT.